Each of the 10 T cell receptor beta chains below was sequenced from the same sample in a study of cytomegalovirus exposure and HLA in healthy donors. It was with 60 Vbeta and 13 Jbeta primers that the PCR ran. Clones were read by immunoSEQ multiplex PCR, and TCRdb kept only the in-frame ones, dropping some. The repertoire consists of about 150,000 clones, with more than 65% occurring once and the leading ten covering approximately 1.3%. Source material: PBMCs. Receptors were obtained from a man aged 50-60 years in good health and CMV-seropositive.

The chain couples TRBV7-2 to TRBJ2-1; tentative D call: TRBD2 (6 bases). CDR1 and CDR2 (germline): SGHTA, FQGNSA. The CDR3 sequence is 16 residues long. V lost 4 bases and J 4 bases, leaving 17 bases between the germline ends. In nucleotides, the CDR3 is TGTGCCAGCAGCTGGGCCGGGACTGTACTTTACAATGAGCAGTTCTTC. This sequence encodes CASSWAGTVLYNEQFF.

This chain joins TRBV4-1 and TRBJ2-3, with 11 bases that match TRBD2. The CDR3 totals 16 residues. J gave up 6 bases and V 6 bases, and 11 bases lay outside the gene matches. Germline V CDR1 and CDR2: MGHRA, YSYEKL. The DNA for the CDR3 is TGCGCCAGCAGTCTCGGACTAGCGGGCCTAGGGGATACGCAGTATTTT. Residues: CASSLGLAGLGDTQYF.

The J gene is TRBJ1-1, the V gene TRBV18; D gene unclear. Trimming took off 2 bases at V and 1 base at J, with 8 bases between the two ends. In germline, CDR1 is KGHSH, CDR2 LQKENI. CDR3 length: 14 amino acids. CDR3 amino acids: CASSPAARNTEAFF. Written as DNA, the CDR3 is TGTGCCAGCTCACCAGCGGCCCGGAACACTGAAGCTTTCTTT.

The rearrangement links TRBV4-2 to TRBJ2-2; TRBD2 agrees at 14 bases. The V segment lost 6 bases and the J segment 4 bases; nucleotides outside the gene matches: 7. Germline values: CDR1 LGHNA, CDR2 YNFKEQ. The CDR3 runs 17 residues. The CDR3 here is CASRPGLAGVGTGELFF. The CDR3 DNA follows: TGTGCCAGCAGGCCGGGACTAGCGGGAGTTGGCACCGGGGAGCTGTTTTTT.

The V gene is TRBV6-5, the J gene TRBJ1-1; tentative D call: TRBD1 (6 bases). Looked up from germline, CDR1 is MNHEY and CDR2 is SVGAGI. This CDR3 region has 14 residues. Trimming pared 2 bases from V and 0 bases from J, leaving 7 bases between. CDR3 sequence (DNA): TGTGCCAGCAGTTACCAGGGGATGAACACTGAAGCTTTCTTT. Its translation is CASSYQGMNTEAFF.

The chain combines TRBV7-8 with TRBJ2-3; 9 bases are a match to TRBD2. The J segment lost 2 bases and the V segment lost 5 bases, leaving 8 bases of the junction unmatched. CDR1 SGHVS and CDR2 FQNEAQ come from the germline V gene. The CDR3 length is 16 residues. CDR3 DNA: TGTGCCAGCAGCCCCCGGAGCGGGGGGTTCACAGATACGCAGTATTTT. It yields the protein CASSPRSGGFTDTQYF.

The CDR3, as DNA: TGTGCCAGCAGCCGGCTTGCCGGGACAGGGAACGGGAGTGTGGACGAGCAGTACTTC. This sequence encodes CASSRLAGTGNGSVDEQYF. The chain joins TRBV4-2 to TRBJ2-7; TRBD1 agrees at 9 bases. The junction had 21 bases not matched to a gene; V was cut back by 4 bases and J by 5 bases. This CDR3 has 19 residues. Germline V gene sequence: CDR1 LGHNA, CDR2 YNFKEQ.

V usage is TRBV5-5 and J usage is TRBJ1-1; the D gene is possibly TRBD1 (6 bases). The CDR3 length is 14 residues. Germline-derived CDR1 and CDR2 are SGHKS and YYEKEE (reference sequence). Trimming took off 3 bases at V and 5 bases at J, with 14 bases between the two ends. CDR3 bases: TGTGCCAGCAGCTGGGGGGGGCTGGGGACTGAAGCTTTCTTT. It codes for CASSWGGLGTEAFF.

The rearrangement uses TRBV2 and TRBJ1-5, with D perhaps TRBD1 (5 bases). Trimming stripped 2 bases from V and 2 bases from J, with 10 bases between. Germline values: CDR1 SNHLY, CDR2 FYNNEI. The CDR3 runs 15 residues. The CDR3 spells CASSEWGWGNQPQHF. CDR3 coding DNA: TGTGCCAGCAGTGAATGGGGCTGGGGCAATCAGCCCCAGCATTTT. Variable domain in full (rest from reference TRBV2 and TRBJ1-5): EPEVTQTPSHQVTQMGQEVILRCVPISNHLYFYWYRQILGQKVEFLVSFYNNEISEKSEIFDDQFSVERPDGSNFTLKIRSTKLEDSAMYFCASSEWGWGNQPQHFGDGTRLSIL.

This sequence joins TRBV2 and TRBJ1-5; possibly TRBD1 for D (5 bases). Per germline, CDR1 SNHLY and CDR2 FYNNEI. Trimming stripped 3 bases from V and 2 bases from J, with 11 bases between. The CDR3 extends over 15 amino acids. Here the CDR3 reads CASSDGGVGNQPQHF. CDR3 DNA: TGTGCCAGCAGTGACGGAGGGGTCGGCAATCAGCCCCAGCATTTT.